This passage covers 27 T cell receptor beta chains from one sample sequenced in a study of blood T cell repertoires in COVID-19 (dated by TCRdb to between 2020 and 2021). Library prep was done by the immunoSEQ multiplex PCR assay. In TCRdb, the immuneACCESS table is reduced to in-frame sequences with V and J assigned. These tables do not hold every clone; where another copy was compared, an unresolved V gene accounts for under half, and the others remain unexplained. For this sample the table gives roughly 75,000 clones, of which approximately 74% were detected only once. The ten largest clones add up to 2.6% of the sample. The sequencing sample was made of peripheral blood. These receptor sequences come from a human donor with acute or convalescent COVID-19. The donor label of this sample is uncertain.

V and J are TRBV5-5 and TRBJ2-7; 12 positions match TRBD2. Germline trimming cut 3 bases from V and 3 bases from J; bases unmatched to any gene: 1. The CDR3 is 14 residues long. From germline, CDR1 is SGHKS and CDR2 YYEKEE (reference sequence). The CDR3 nucleotides are TGTGCCAGCAGCTCGACTAGCGGGAGCTACGAGCAGTACTTC. It is translated as CASSSTSGSYEQYF.

This clone was counted once. This sequence joins TRBV6-1 and TRBJ1-5; 9 bases match TRBD1. CDR1 is MNHNS and CDR2 is SASEGT in the germline V gene. Trimming took 3 bases from V and 7 from J; bases not matched to a gene: 4. The CDR3 is 14 amino acids. The CDR3 DNA follows: TGTGCCAGCAGTGACAACAGGGGGCGACAGCCCCAGCATTTT. Amino acids: CASSDNRGRQPQHF.

The chain couples TRBV10-3 to TRBJ1-1, with D possibly TRBD1 on 5 matching bases. CDR1 and CDR2 (germline): ENHRY, SYGVKD. This CDR3 comprises 11 residues. V lost 3 bases, J lost 13 bases, and 12 bases lay in between. CDR3 bases: TGTGCCATCAGTGATGGCCCCAGGGTTTTCTTT. It encodes CAISDGPRVFF.

The chain uses TRBV4-3 and TRBJ2-7; tentative D call: TRBD2 (5 bases). Germline assignment: CDR1 LGHNA and CDR2 YSLEER. V was cut by 1 base and J by 3 bases, with 13 bases left in between. The CDR3 loop spans 15 amino acids. CDR3 amino acids: CASSQGRGSIYEQYF. CDR3 nucleotide sequence: TGCGCCAGCAGCCAAGGGCGCGGGTCCATCTACGAGCAGTACTTC.

This sequence joins TRBV19 and TRBJ1-5; D remains unclear. Germline-derived CDR1 and CDR2 are LNHDA and SQIVND (reference sequence). There are 14 residues in the CDR3. The germline V and J ends were trimmed by 5 bases and 6 bases, with 14 bases remaining between them. As DNA, the CDR3 is TGTGCCAGTAGTGCGGGGTCGGGCGGTCAGCCCCAGCATTTT. This codes for CASSAGSGGQPQHF.

CDR3 coding DNA: TGTGCCAGCAGTTTAATAGGGGTTAATGAAAAACTGTTTTTT. Translation: CASSLIGVNEKLFF. The chain recombines TRBV28 with TRBJ1-4, with D possibly being TRBD1 (5 bases). The CDR3 is 14 amino acids. CDR1 is MDHEN, CDR2 SYDVKM, per germline. Trimming pared 2 bases from V and 4 bases from J, leaving 8 bases between.

This clone has a handful of counts. CDR3 amino acids: CASSQDLGRGGYTF. The CDR3 coding sequence is TGTGCCAGCAGCCAAGATCTTGGCAGGGGCGGCTACACCTTC. This rearrangement joins TRBV4-2 to TRBJ1-2; possibly TRBD1 for D (6 bases). Germline lookup yields CDR1 LGHNA and CDR2 YNFKEQ. Deletions cut 0 bases from V and 8 bases from J, with 13 bases between. The CDR3 is 14 amino acids.

This clone was counted a single time. This chain connects TRBV7-9 to TRBJ2-1, with 10 bases identical to TRBD2. V shed 2 bases and J 15 bases; nucleotides not matched to a gene: 7. The CDR3 is 13 residues long. Germline CDR1 reads SEHNR; CDR2 reads FQNEAQ (reference sequence). The CDR3 region has the DNA TGTGCCAGCAGCTTAAGTAGCGGGAGGAATCTGTTCTTC. It specifies CASSLSSGRNLFF.

V usage is TRBV6-1 and J usage is TRBJ1-5, with a weak D call TRBD1 (5 bases). The CDR3 consists of 13 residues. Between the trimmed V and J ends, which lost 3 bases and 6 bases, there was a span of 9 bases. Germline CDR1 MNHNS, CDR2 SASEGT. The CDR3 DNA follows: TGTGCCAGCAGTGAGGAGGGACGTCAGCCCCAGCATTTT. Protein: CASSEEGRQPQHF.

The rearrangement joins TRBV5-4 to TRBJ2-7, with 7 positions matching TRBD1. Germline values: CDR1 SGHNT, CDR2 YYREEE (reference sequence). With V trimmed by 4 bases and J by 3 bases, 4 bases remained unmatched. CDR3 size: 13 residues. CDR3 sequence: CASSRDRNYEQYF. DNA of the CDR3: TGTGCCAGCAGCAGGGACAGAAACTACGAGCAGTACTTC.

V gene TRBV5-1 combines with J gene TRBJ1-1; a possible D gene is TRBD1 (5 bases). The germline V gene encodes CDR1 SGHRS and CDR2 YFSETQ. This CDR3 comprises 17 residues. The V gene lost 1 base and the J gene lost 0 bases, with 16 bases spanning the gap. The CDR3 loop is CASSLLLRGEVNTEAFF. The CDR3 DNA sequence: TGCGCCAGCAGCTTGTTATTGCGGGGGGAAGTGAACACTGAAGCTTTCTTT.

The chain joins TRBV13 to TRBJ2-7; perhaps TRBD2 as D (7 bases). CDR1 PRHDT and CDR2 FYEKMQ come from the germline V gene (reference sequence). V was clipped by 0 bases and J by 7 bases, with 16 bases between them. The CDR3 length is 15 residues. The CDR3 coding sequence is TGTGCCAGCAGCTTAGGCGTGGGTGGGGGGGCTGAGCAGTACTTC. This gives the protein CASSLGVGGGAEQYF.

The chain has TRBV30 and TRBJ1-2; a weak D match, TRBD1 (5 bases). The germline V gene encodes CDR1 GTSNPN and CDR2 SVGIG (reference sequence). V lost 0 bases and J lost 6, with 17 bases in between. The CDR3 is 15 amino acids. The CDR3 sequence is CAWSVLLSGGDGYTF. CDR3 in DNA: TGTGCCTGGAGTGTATTACTTTCCGGGGGAGATGGCTACACCTTC.

The genes are TRBV9 and TRBJ2-2, with D uncertain. Germline V gene lookup returns CDR1 SGDLS and CDR2 YYNGEE. Trimming took off 0 bases at V and 1 base at J, with 7 bases between the two ends. The CDR3 is 15 residues long. CDR3 in amino acids: CASSVVPGNTGELFF. In DNA form, the CDR3 reads TGTGCCAGCAGCGTAGTTCCAGGGAACACCGGGGAGCTGTTTTTT.

This CDR3 reads CASSLGGNSYNEQFF. CDR3 coding DNA: TGTGCCAGCAGCTTGGGGGGAAACTCCTACAATGAGCAGTTCTTC. This chain uses TRBV7-2 with TRBJ2-1, with D possibly TRBD2 on 6 matching bases. The CDR3 has 15 amino acids. From germline, CDR1 is SGHTA and CDR2 FQGNSA. The V and J ends lost 3 bases and 0 bases respectively, with 9 bases between them.

This sequence joins TRBV29-1 and TRBJ2-7, with 10 bases identical to TRBD1. Germline V gene lookup returns CDR1 SQVTM and CDR2 ANQGSEA. V lost 0 bases to trimming and J lost 7 bases; unmatched junction nucleotides: 9. This CDR3 region has 15 residues. CDR3 nucleotides: TGCAGCGTTGAAGAGACAGGGGGCCATCTGGGGGAGCAGTACTTC. As protein: CSVEETGGHLGEQYF.

The V call is TRBV29-1, the J call TRBJ1-1; D might be TRBD1 (6 bases). The V gene lost 4 bases and the J gene lost 4 bases, with 22 bases spanning the gap. The germline gives CDR1 SQVTM, CDR2 ANQGSEA. This CDR3 comprises 16 residues. CDR3 region: CSVVRGQRVASTEAFF. CDR3 nucleotides: TGCAGCGTTGTACGAGGACAGAGGGTGGCGAGCACTGAAGCTTTCTTT.

This chain uses TRBV30 with TRBJ1-6; tentative D call: TRBD1 (5 bases). The CDR3 spans 13 residues. Trimming removed 0 bases at V and 7 bases at J, with 7 bases between. Germline assignment: CDR1 GTSNPN and CDR2 SVGIG (reference sequence). CDR3 sequence (DNA): TGTGCCTGGAGTGTGGCAGGGAATTCACCCCTCCACTTT. Translation gives CAWSVAGNSPLHF.

This clone was detected a few times. This chain connects TRBV29-1 to TRBJ1-2; D is possibly TRBD1 (5 bases). The germline CDR1 and CDR2 sequences are SQVTM and ANQGSEA. V lost 3 bases and J 6 bases, leaving 8 bases between the germline ends. This CDR3 is built from 11 residues. CDR3 sequence: CSVDREDGYTF. The CDR3 nucleotides are TGCAGCGTTGACAGGGAGGATGGCTACACCTTC.

The rearrangement uses TRBV7-9 and TRBJ2-2, with 7 bases lining up with TRBD1. The CDR3 sequence is 13 residues long. The V and J ends lost 5 bases and 5 bases, in that order; junction bases with no gene match: 2. In germline, CDR1 is SEHNR, CDR2 FQNEAQ (reference sequence). The CDR3 nucleotides are TGTGCCAGCAGCCTGACAGGGACCGGGGAGCTGTTTTTT. Its protein is CASSLTGTGELFF.

This chain links TRBV10-3 with TRBJ1-5, with 8 bases lining up with TRBD1. Germline CDR1 is ENHRY and CDR2 is SYGVKD. CDR3 length equals 15 residues. Trimming cost V 3 bases and J 6 bases; bases outside gene matches: 7. CDR3: CAISELSGQGQPQHF. CDR3 nucleotide sequence: TGTGCCATCAGTGAACTAAGCGGACAGGGTCAGCCCCAGCATTTT.

This clone turned up a few times. V usage is TRBV30 and J usage is TRBJ2-1, with D maybe TRBD1 (6 bases). The CDR3 runs 14 residues. The germline V gene encodes CDR1 GTSNPN and CDR2 SVGIG (reference sequence). V was pared by 2 bases and J by 7 bases, with 15 bases between. The CDR3 protein is CAWSRGRGRNEQFF. Here the CDR3 DNA reads TGTGCCTGGAGTAGGGGCAGGGGAAGGAATGAGCAGTTCTTC.

About this clone: The junction shows a germline mismatch at one end, possibly a read error. CDR3 DNA: TGTGCCAGCTCAAGGGACAGCCACCGGGGAGCTGTTTTT. Amino acids: CASSRDSHRGAVF. This chain uses TRBV18 with TRBJ2-2; 7 bases agree with TRBD1. Germline loops: CDR1 KGHSH, CDR2 LQKENI. The CDR3 consists of 13 residues.

This clone occurred once. The chain is built from TRBV4-3 and TRBJ1-1; TRBD1 aligns across 10 bases. The ends lost 4 bases at V and 1 base at J; junction bases unmatched: 3. The CDR3 sequence is 15 residues long. From germline, CDR1 is LGHNA and CDR2 YSLEER. The CDR3 here is CASSPGTGANTEAFF. In DNA, the CDR3 is TGCGCCAGCAGCCCCGGGACAGGGGCGAACACTGAAGCTTTCTTT.

This clone was observed a single time. The chain employs TRBV5-1 and TRBJ2-4; 8 bases align to TRBD2. The CDR3 runs 14 residues. Per germline, CDR1 SGHRS and CDR2 YFSETQ. Trimming at V came to 0 bases and at J to 5 bases, leaving 1 base not matched to a gene. The CDR3 is CASSLVRGENIQYF. CDR3 sequence (DNA): TGCGCCAGCAGCTTGGTGCGGGGGGAAAACATTCAGTACTTC.

V is TRBV30 and J is TRBJ2-2; D ambiguous. This CDR3 spans 13 amino acids. Trimming stripped 2 bases from V and 1 base from J, with 5 bases between. Germline assignment: CDR1 GTSNPN and CDR2 SVGIG (reference sequence). CDR3: CAWSPRNTGELFF. The CDR3 region has the DNA TGTGCCTGGAGTCCCAGGAACACCGGGGAGCTGTTTTTT.

The rearrangement uses TRBV28 and TRBJ2-2, with D possibly being TRBD2 (6 bases). There are 13 residues in the CDR3. Trimming shortened V by 6 bases and J by 4 bases, and 9 bases separated the two germline ends. Germline CDR1 reads MDHEN; CDR2 reads SYDVKM. CDR3 protein: CASSSGLTGELFF. In DNA form, the CDR3 reads TGTGCCAGCAGCTCGGGACTCACCGGGGAGCTGTTTTTT.